This T cell receptor (beta chain) was captured by sequencing in a study of T cells in Graves' hyperthyroidism and ophthalmopathy. In this sample, this clonotype turned up many times. Its antigen is currently unknown. The CDR3 length is 16 residues. Germline V gives CDR1 MDHEN, CDR2 SYDVKM. V shed 3 bases and J shed 4 bases, with 18 bases lying between them. Newly diagnosed hyperthyroidism, duration under 2 months, in patients aged 18 to 65. Patients showing uncontrolled infection, other autoimmune disease, pregnancy or lactation were ineligible. Study-level results: Ophthalmopathy and stable hyperthyroidism were told apart by a 13 V-J model.

TCR beta CDR3 region amplification was performed from RNA transcripts. HTBI primers were employed in a first-round RT-PCR of the TCR CDR3. TCRdb analysed the multiplex PCR reads with MiXCR anew, one entry per CDR3 protein. Of about 210,000 distinct CDR3 sequences in the sample, under 20% were seen once. The sequence was collected from a man between 50 and 59 years old with Graves' hyperthyroidism. V usage is TRBV28 and J usage is TRBJ2-5, with D tentatively TRBD2 (6 bases). The sequencing input was blood. CDR3 bases: TGTGCCAGCAGTTTTTTGGGACTTTCGTCTCGAGAGACCCAGTACTTC. Translation gives CASSFLGLSSRETQYF.